The T cell receptor (beta chain) under discussion was sequenced for a study of control samples from healthy donors and cancer patients. Unmatched junction bases numbered 4, after V lost 6 bases and J lost 5 bases. In germline, CDR1 is MNHEY, CDR2 SMNVEV (reference sequence). This CDR3 is built from 13 residues. Repertoires were generated with immunoSEQ multiplex PCR, while TCRdb's copy carries only in-frame clones and drops some. This table has fewer than 90,000 clones, 80% to 90% appearing once. Sequences were obtained from PBMCs. This chain joins TRBV27 and TRBJ1-5; TRBD1 agrees at 7 bases. The sequence was obtained from a woman aged 55 to 70 with head and neck cancer. CDR3: CASRTGYDQPQHF. In nucleotides, the CDR3 is TGTGCCAGCAGGACAGGGTACGATCAGCCCCAGCATTTT.